This TCR beta chain was obtained from a study of T-cell reconstitution after alpha-beta-depleted transplantation in children. As to this clonotype: Its antigen is unknown.

Unique molecular identifiers featured in how the TCRbeta library was prepared. TCRdb re-called the PCR reads with MiXCR, one entry per CDR3 protein. The sample holds approximately 130,000 distinct CDR3 sequences, about 9.5% seen once. CDR3 length equals 14 residues. Trimming removed 2 bases at V and 2 bases at J, with 10 bases between. From germline, CDR1 is SGHTA and CDR2 FQGNSA. Study conclusions and caveats: Several patients had high TCRbeta diversity at day 60; it came from surviving recipient T cells and thymic progenitors. Where alpha-beta T cells came from about two months after transplant was reportedly several hundred expanded graft clones.

The source is a girl less than two years old who had a stem cell transplant for combined immunodeficiency, so the T cells may come from the graft donor. Sequences were derived from PBMCs, mostly from graft donor cells, sampled 180 days after TCRalphabeta/CD19-depleted stem cell transplant. The gene calls are TRBV7-2 and TRBJ2-7; D is uncertain. The DNA for the CDR3 is TGTGCCAGCAGCTTAAATCAGGCCACCTACGAGCAGTACTTC. This encodes CASSLNQATYEQYF.